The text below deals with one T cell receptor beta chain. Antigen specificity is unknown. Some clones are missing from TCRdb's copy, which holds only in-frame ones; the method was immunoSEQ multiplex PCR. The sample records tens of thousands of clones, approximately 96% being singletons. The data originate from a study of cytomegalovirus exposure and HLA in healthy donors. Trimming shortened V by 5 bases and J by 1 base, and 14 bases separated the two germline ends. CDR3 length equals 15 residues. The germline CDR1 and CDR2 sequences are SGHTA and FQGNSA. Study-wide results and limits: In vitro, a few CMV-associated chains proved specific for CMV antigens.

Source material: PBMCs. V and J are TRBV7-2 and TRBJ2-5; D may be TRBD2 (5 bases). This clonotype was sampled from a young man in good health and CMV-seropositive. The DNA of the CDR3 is TGTGCCAGCAGCCCTCAAAGCGGCGGCCAAGAGACCCAGTACTTC. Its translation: CASSPQSGGQETQYF. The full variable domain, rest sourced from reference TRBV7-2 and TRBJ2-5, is GAGVSQSPSNKVTEKGKDVELRCDPISGHTALYWYRQSLGQGLEFLIYFQGNSAPDKSGLPSDRFSAERTGGSVSTLTIQRTQQEDSAVYLCASSPQSGGQETQYFGPGTRLLVL.